These T cell receptor beta chains were read from a single sample in a study of siplizumab effects on memory and regulatory T cells. Some clones are missing from TCRdb's copy, which holds only in-frame ones; the method was immunoSEQ multiplex PCR. The sample lists under 130,000 clones; about 92% were seen once. The sample comprised CD4+ T cells sorted from blood. All receptors derive from a human donor in good health. CDR3s include the opening cysteine and the closing phenylalanine or tryptophan. The D gene is left open where the match is weak. Where a row states a size, it is once, few, many or the class of an expanded clone; other rows omit it.

>NA|TRBJ2-7|TRBV7-9|once
TGTGCCAGCAGCGCCCAAGACGGCCGTTCCTACGAGCAGTACTTC
CASSAQDGRSYEQYF
>NA|TRBJ2-7|TRBV11-2|NA
TGTGCCAGCAGCCCCACTCTCTCCGACAGTGGGGAGCAGTACTTC
CASSPTLSDSGEQYF
>NA|TRBJ2-1|TRBV29-1|NA
TGCAGCGTTGGGGTGGGGCCCAATGAGCAGTTCTTC
CSVGVGPNEQFF
>NA|TRBJ2-5|TRBV5-5|NA
TGTGCCAGCAGCTTGGTTCCCAACCAAGAGACCCAGTACTTC
CASSLVPNQETQYF
>TRBD1|TRBJ2-5|TRBV5-1|NA
TGCGCCAGCAGCAACGGACAGGGTGCAGAGACCCAGTACTTC
CASSNGQGAETQYF
>NA|TRBJ1-2|TRBV4-1|NA
TGCGCCAGCAGCCAGCAGGGCCCCAGATATGGCTACACCTTC
CASSQQGPRYGYTF
>NA|TRBJ1-1|TRBV18|NA
TGTGCCAGCTCACCATCGGTCGGGTCCACTGAAGCTTTCTTT
CASSPSVGSTEAFF
>NA|TRBJ1-1|TRBV2|NA
TGTGCCAGCAGTGGGGTAGTAAACACTGAAGCTTTCTTT
CASSGVVNTEAFF
>TRBD2|TRBJ2-7|TRBV4-3|NA
TGCGCCAGCAGCCAAGATCATCTAGCGGGGAGTTACGAGCAGTACTTC
CASSQDHLAGSYEQYF
>NA|TRBJ1-1|TRBV10-3|NA
TGTGCCATCAGTGAGTCGGTGGCAGGGAAAGCTTTCTTT
CAISESVAGKAFF
>NA|TRBJ1-1|TRBV19|NA
TGTGCCAGTAGGGGACAACCCAACACTGAAGCTTTCTTT
CASRGQPNTEAFF
>NA|TRBJ2-1|TRBV5-1|NA
TGCGCCAGCAGCTTGACGTCGCTAAACGAGCAGTTCTTC
CASSLTSLNEQFF
>NA|TRBJ1-2|TRBV2|NA
TGTGCCAGCAGGGCTTACGACAGGTTTGACTATGGCTACACCTTC
CASRAYDRFDYGYTF
>TRBD2|TRBJ2-7|TRBV5-6|NA
TGTGCCAGCAGCTGGGGGGGGACCCCAGACGAGCAGTACTTC
CASSWGGTPDEQYF
>NA|TRBJ1-4|TRBV5-1|NA
TGCGCCAGCAGCGAGGGACGGGGCTTTAATGAAAAACTGTTTTTT
CASSEGRGFNEKLFF
>NA|TRBJ2-2|TRBV14|NA
TGTGCCAGCAGGTTGACAGGGAGGACCGGGGAGCTGTTTTTT
CASRLTGRTGELFF
>TRBD1|TRBJ1-2|TRBV11-2|once
TGTGCCAGCAGCTTAGGGAGAGGGCGGGACAGACTAATTAACTATGGCTACACCTTC
CASSLGRGRDRLINYGYTF
>NA|TRBJ2-3|TRBV21-1|once
TGTGCCAACATAAGGCTCCAAAGGACAGGGGGAAGCACAGATACGCAGTATTTT
CANIRLQRTGGSTDTQYF
>NA|TRBJ1-6|TRBV2|NA
TGTGCCAGCAGCCTCCCGTTGAGGGGTGGGACACCCCTCCACTTT
CASSLPLRGGTPLHF